Described below is a single T cell receptor beta chain sequence and its context. The antigen is undetermined. The CDR3 runs 15 residues. Germline values: CDR1 LNHDA, CDR2 SQIVND (reference sequence). Trimming removed 7 bases from V and 4 bases from J; junction bases left unmatched: 10. The data stem from a study of T cells after yellow fever vaccination. Broader study findings: Though it reached lower strength, the secondary response hit its peak faster, day 5 versus 15.

TCRdb used MiXCR to reprocess the 5' RACE reads, holding one entry per CDR3 protein. Of 400,000 to 650,000 distinct CDR3 sequences listed, roughly a fifth are singletons. Source: PBMCs, taken more than 20 days after the first yellow fever vaccination. The receptor's source is a young man who received the YFV17D yellow fever vaccine. The chain has TRBV19 and TRBJ1-1; 9 nucleotides align to TRBD1. The CDR3 protein is CASNRDRDWSTEAFF. CDR3 DNA sequence: TGTGCCAGTAACCGGGACAGGGATTGGAGCACTGAAGCTTTCTTT.